The clone carrying this T cell receptor (beta chain) was seen at least ten times. Antigen unknown. This record comes from a study of beta chain features in type 1 diabetes. Study-level information: Across the samples, around 110,000,000 sorted cells were examined in total.

Since all of the isolated RNA was reverse transcribed, expressed TCRB transcripts were what got sequenced. Clones were sequenced by immunoSEQ multiplex PCR, and TCRdb holds only the in-frame ones, with some missing. The profile shows about 370,000 clones, 8.5% to 10% of them singletons. Study-level results: Shorter TCRB CDR3s, moderately but significantly so, were found in Type 1 diabetes patients in all four CD4+ subsets. Researchers cautioned that cDNA sequencing could over-represent cells with high TCR expression.

Germline loops: CDR1 SGHDN, CDR2 FVKESK. This CDR3 has 11 residues. The V gene lost 3 bases and the J gene lost 12 bases, with 12 bases spanning the gap. The sample taken for sequencing was central memory CD4+ T cells from blood. The chain links TRBV14 to TRBJ2-7, with D tentatively TRBD1 (6 bases). The sequence came from a man aged 30-40 years with type 1 diabetes. In DNA form, the CDR3 reads TGTGCCAGCAGCCAGCACAGGGTAATGTACTTC. Amino acids: CASSQHRVMYF.